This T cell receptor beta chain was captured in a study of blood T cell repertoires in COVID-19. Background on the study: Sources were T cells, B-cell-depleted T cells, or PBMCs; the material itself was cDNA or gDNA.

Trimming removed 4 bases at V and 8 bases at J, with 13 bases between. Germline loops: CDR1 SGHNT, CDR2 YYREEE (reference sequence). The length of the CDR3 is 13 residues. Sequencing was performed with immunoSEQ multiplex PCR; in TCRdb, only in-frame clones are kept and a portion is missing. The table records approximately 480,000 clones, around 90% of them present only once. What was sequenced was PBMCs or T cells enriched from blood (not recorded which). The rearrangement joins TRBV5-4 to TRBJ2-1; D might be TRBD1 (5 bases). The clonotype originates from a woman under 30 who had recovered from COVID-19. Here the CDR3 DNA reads TGTGCCAGCAGCCCGCCAGGGCCGTATGAGCAGTTCTTC. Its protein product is CASSPPGPYEQFF. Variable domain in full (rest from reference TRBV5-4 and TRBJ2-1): ETGVTQSPTHLIKTRGQQVTLRCSSQSGHNTVSWYQQALGQGPQFIFQYYREEENGRGNFPPRFSGLQFPNYSSELNVNALELDDSALYLCASSPPGPYEQFFGPGTRLTVL.